Below are 5 T cell receptor beta chains sequenced from a single sample in a study of vaccination and CD4 T cells after COVID-19. Stated treatment: approximately 10-day PBMC culture with coronavirus spike peptide pools or control peptides (ViraFEST assay). An Oncomine TCR Beta short-read assay was used to sequence the DNA from cultured CD4+ T cells. TCRdb reprocessed the PCR reads via MiXCR and lists one record per CDR3 protein. This sample has 12,000 or so distinct CDR3 sequences, with around 30% found just once. Which antigens these TCRs recognize remains unknown. Specimen: CD4+ T cells from blood, cultured in vitro, collected before SARS-CoV-2 vaccination. The receptors stem from a human donor who received a COVID-19 vaccine.

The J gene is TRBJ2-4, the V gene TRBV21-1; TRBD1 is the table's D call and was not checked against the DNA. TRBV21-1 represents a pseudogene. CDR3 length equals 15 residues. The CDR3 protein is CASSKGRGAKNIQYF. The CDR3 bases are TGTGCCAGCAGCAAAGGCAGGGGAGCCAAAAACATTCAGTACTTC.

In this sample, this clonotype turned up a few times. This rearrangement joins TRBV11-2 to TRBJ1-5, with D possibly TRBD1 on 6 matching bases. Deletions cut 4 bases from V and 11 bases from J, with 12 bases between. Per the germline V gene, CDR1 is SGHAT and CDR2 is FQNNGV. This CDR3 comprises 12 residues. CDR3 DNA sequence: TGTGCCAGCAGCTCAACAGGGCGGGCCCAGCATTTT. Translated: CASSSTGRAQHF.

The rearrangement links TRBV20-1 to TRBJ2-7, with 12 bases lining up with TRBD1. CDR1 and CDR2 from the germline V gene are DFQATT and SNEGSKA (reference sequence). The CDR3 is 11 amino acids. The V segment lost 6 bases and the J segment 12 bases; nucleotides outside the gene matches: 6. The CDR3 nucleotides read TGCAGTGCCCGGGGACAGGGGGCTTCGTACTTC. This encodes CSARGQGASYF.

This clonotype was seen a single time. The rearrangement links TRBV6-5 to TRBJ2-4; no clear D. This CDR3 spans 15 amino acids. Trimming left V 1 base short and J 1 base short, with 8 bases between. CDR1 and CDR2 (germline): MNHEY, SVGAGI. Here the CDR3 DNA reads TGTGCCAGCAGTTACTTTTCCGGGGCCAAAAACATTCAGTACTTC. Protein product: CASSYFSGAKNIQYF.

A few counts support this clonotype. The chain links TRBV7-8 to TRBJ1-5; 8 bases line up with TRBD1. V was pared by 5 bases and J by 1 base, with 7 bases of the junction left unmatched. This CDR3 has 16 residues. Germline CDR1 reads SGHVS; CDR2 reads FQNEAQ. The CDR3 loop is CASSHDRGESNQPQHF. The CDR3 DNA follows: TGTGCCAGCAGCCACGACAGGGGAGAGAGCAATCAGCCCCAGCATTTT.